This T cell receptor beta chain was observed in a study of T cells in Graves' hyperthyroidism and ophthalmopathy. Whole-study results and caveats: Blood also carried most thyroid clonotypes expanded above 0.001.

Note on this clonotype: Its antigen remains unidentified. A read error may explain this, as a much larger clone is one base away.

Graves' hyperthyroidism was deemed stable absent ophthalmopathy progression within 18 months. The V segment lost 3 bases and the J segment 4 bases; nucleotides outside the gene matches: 6. The length of the CDR3 is 14 residues. The germline V gene encodes CDR1 LNHDA and CDR2 SQIVND (reference sequence). From RNA transcripts, TCR beta CDR3 regions were amplified. Primed by the HTBI set, a first-round RT-PCR was run on the TCR CDR3. TCRdb redid the calling of the multiplex PCR reads with MiXCR, one entry per CDR3 protein. The table shows about 840,000 distinct CDR3 sequences, with more than 30% occurring only once.

The chain couples TRBV19 to TRBJ2-7; 7 bases align to TRBD2. This clonotype originated in a man younger than 35 with Graves' hyperthyroidism. The sample consisted of blood. CDR3 in amino acids: CASSIGLEAYEQYF. The CDR3, as DNA: TGTGCCAGTAGTATCGGACTAGAGGCGTACGAGCAGTACTTC.